The present T cell receptor beta chain was sequenced within a study of graft-versus-host responses after intestinal transplantation. Study-wide context: Tacrolimus and steroids were given for roughly 3 years to all recipients after anti-thymocyte globulin induction. Study-level findings and limits: Clonal ratios of graft-versus-host to host-versus-graft in allografts were high for patients exhibiting graft-donor T cell macrochimerism. Recipient marrow showed GvH clones, some seen first in ileum or blood. Circulating GvH clone levels at their peak were associated with HvG declines (early post-transplant).

In regard to this clone: As yet, its antigen is unknown.

Clones were read by immunoSEQ multiplex PCR, and TCRdb kept only the in-frame ones, dropping some. The sample holds roughly 100,000 clones, approximately 93% seen once. The germline V and J ends were trimmed by 4 bases and 7 bases, with 17 bases remaining between them. Germline lookup yields CDR1 SGHAT and CDR2 FQNNGV. This CDR3 is 14 amino acids long. The chain is built from TRBV11-2 and TRBJ2-7; D is perhaps TRBD1 (5 bases). The sequence was collected from a human donor who received an intestinal transplant. Sequencing was performed on unstimulated CD8+ T cells sorted from spleen or lymph node cells, taken before intestinal transplant. CDR3 DNA sequence: TGTGCCAGCAGCTCCATAGCCAAATCAGGGGAGCAGTACTTC. The encoded protein is CASSSIAKSGEQYF. The full variable domain, in which reference TRBV11-2 and TRBJ2-7 provide the parts outside the CDR3, is EAGVAQSPRYKIIEKRQSVAFWCNPISGHATLYWYQQILGQGPKLLIQFQNNGVVDDSQLPKDRFSAERLKGVDSTLKIQPAKLEDSAVYLCASSSIAKSGEQYFGPGTRLTVT.